Shown below are 12 T cell receptor beta chains from a single sample sequenced in a study of T cells expressing NK-cell markers. TCRdb re-analyzed the 5' RACE reads; it lists each CDR3 protein once, without DNA. This sample's table reports hundreds of thousands of distinct CDR3 sequences. Sequencing was carried out using blood T cells: a sorted CD56 or NKG2C T cell subset, CD4+ or CD8+ T cells, or bulk PBMC T cells (not recorded which). These receptors all stem from a man aged 18-30 years in good health.

The genes are TRBV14 and TRBJ2-5; TCRdb selects TRBD2, and the lack of DNA leaves this call unchecked. From germline, CDR1 is SGHDN and CDR2 FVKESK. The CDR3 totals 15 residues. CDR3: CASSQEWASSETQYF.

V and J are TRBV5-1 and TRBJ1-1. The CDR3 totals 14 residues. Germline V lookup: CDR1 SGHRS, CDR2 YFSETQ. The CDR3 loop reads CASSLLEGSTEAFF.

The chain combines TRBV30 with TRBJ2-1. There are 14 residues in the CDR3. Germline V gene lookup returns CDR1 GTSNPN and CDR2 SVGIG (reference sequence). The CDR3 sequence: CAWDALSSYNEQFF.

The chain joins TRBV4-2 to TRBJ1-6; no DNA is available, so the TRBD1 call from TCRdb remains unchecked. The CDR3 spans 17 residues. Germline values: CDR1 LGHNA, CDR2 YNFKEQ. The CDR3 sequence is CASSQVTGGVYNSPLHF.

This chain links TRBV19 with TRBJ2-1; lacking DNA, the TRBD2 call made by TCRdb goes unchecked. The CDR3 runs to 15 residues. Germline V gene sequence: CDR1 LNHDA, CDR2 SQIVND (reference sequence). The CDR3 sequence is CASSTRTSVDNEQFF.

The V gene is TRBV10-3, the J gene TRBJ1-2. The CDR3 covers 14 residues. Germline V gives CDR1 ENHRY, CDR2 SYGVKD. CDR3 amino acids: CAISFGGAPYGYTF.

V and J are TRBV12-3 or TRBV12-4 and TRBJ2-1; TCRdb's D call, TRBD1, is unchecked because there is no DNA. This CDR3 has 18 amino acids. CDR3 sequence: CASSNRDRFVVGYNEQFF.

The genes are TRBV5-1 and TRBJ1-1; TCRdb gives TRBD1 as the D gene, but with no DNA this cannot be confirmed. This CDR3 contains 15 residues. CDR1 SGHRS and CDR2 YFSETQ come from the germline V gene. CDR3: CASSLEGAGSTEAFF.

V and J are TRBV20-1 and TRBJ2-7; TCRdb reports TRBD2, a call that lacks DNA to check it against. Germline V gives CDR1 DFQATT, CDR2 SNEGSKA (reference sequence). The CDR3 length is 14 residues. CDR3 residues: CSARGPGGLSEQYF.

The CDR3 here is CSAEQGKDGYTF. The chain recombines TRBV20-1 with TRBJ1-2; TCRdb names TRBD1, which stays unverified in the absence of DNA. Germline V gene sequence: CDR1 DFQATT, CDR2 SNEGSKA (reference sequence). The CDR3 runs 12 residues.

The chain joins TRBV5-1 to TRBJ2-5; checking the TCRdb D call of TRBD2 is not possible without DNA. Germline-derived CDR1 and CDR2 are SGHRS and YFSETQ. The CDR3 is 16 amino acids. The CDR3 protein is CASSLGTSGYQETQYF.

The chain is built from TRBV7-6 and TRBJ1-1; lacking DNA, the TRBD1 call made by TCRdb goes unchecked. The CDR3 has 14 amino acids. Looked up from germline, CDR1 is SGHVS and CDR2 is FNYEAQ. The CDR3 region is CASSARDRAPEAFF.